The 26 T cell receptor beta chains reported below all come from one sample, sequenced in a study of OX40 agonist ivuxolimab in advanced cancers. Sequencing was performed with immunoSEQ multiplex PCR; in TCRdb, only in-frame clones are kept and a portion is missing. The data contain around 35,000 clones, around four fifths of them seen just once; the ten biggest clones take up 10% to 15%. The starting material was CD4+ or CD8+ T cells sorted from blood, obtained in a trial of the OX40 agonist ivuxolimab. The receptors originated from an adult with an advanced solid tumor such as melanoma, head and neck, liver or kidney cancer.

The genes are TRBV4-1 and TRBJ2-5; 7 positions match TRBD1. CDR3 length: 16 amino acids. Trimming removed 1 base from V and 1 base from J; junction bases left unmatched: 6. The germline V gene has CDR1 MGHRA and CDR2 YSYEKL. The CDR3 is CASSQAPRGSQETQYF. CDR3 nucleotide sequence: TGCGCCAGCAGCCAAGCCCCCAGGGGGTCCCAAGAGACCCAGTACTTC.

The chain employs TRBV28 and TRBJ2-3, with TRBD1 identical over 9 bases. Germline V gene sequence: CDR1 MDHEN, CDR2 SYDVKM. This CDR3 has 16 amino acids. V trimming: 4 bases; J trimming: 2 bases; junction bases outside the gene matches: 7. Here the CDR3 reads CASSSPGQGLTDTQYF. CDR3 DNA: TGTGCCAGCAGTTCCCCGGGACAGGGACTCACAGATACGCAGTATTTT.

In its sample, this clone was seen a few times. CDR3 region: CASSEKKKDTGELFF. CDR3 DNA sequence: TGTGCCAGCAGTGAAAAAAAGAAGGACACCGGGGAGCTGTTTTTT. The V call is TRBV6-1, the J call TRBJ2-2; D gene unclear. The CDR3 extends over 15 amino acids. Germline V CDR1 and CDR2: MNHNS, SASEGT. V gave up 2 bases and J gave up 3 bases, with 10 bases separating them.

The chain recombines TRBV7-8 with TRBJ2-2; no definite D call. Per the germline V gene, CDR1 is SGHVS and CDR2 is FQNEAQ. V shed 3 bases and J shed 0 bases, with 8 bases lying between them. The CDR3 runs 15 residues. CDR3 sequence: CASSLADTNTGELFF. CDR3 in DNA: TGTGCCAGCAGCTTGGCGGATACGAACACCGGGGAGCTGTTTTTT. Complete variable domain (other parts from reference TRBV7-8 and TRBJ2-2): GAGVSQSPRYKVAKRGQDVALRCDPISGHVSLFWYQQALGQGPEFLTYFQNEAQLDKSGLPSDRFFAERPEGSVSTLKIQRTQQEDSAVYLCASSLADTNTGELFFGEGSRLTVL.

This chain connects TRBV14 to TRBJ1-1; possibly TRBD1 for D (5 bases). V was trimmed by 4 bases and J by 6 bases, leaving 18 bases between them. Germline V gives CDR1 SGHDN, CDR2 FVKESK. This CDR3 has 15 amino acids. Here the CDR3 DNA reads TGTGCCAGCAGCCCCCTCCTCGGGGGAAACGCTGAAGCTTTCTTT. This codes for CASSPLLGGNAEAFF.

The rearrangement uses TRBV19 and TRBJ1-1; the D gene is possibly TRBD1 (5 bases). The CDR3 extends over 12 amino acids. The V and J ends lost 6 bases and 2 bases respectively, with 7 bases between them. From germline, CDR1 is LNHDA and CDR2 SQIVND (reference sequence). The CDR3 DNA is TGTGCCAGTAGGGGGCCAAACACTGAAGCTTTCTTT. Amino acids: CASRGPNTEAFF.

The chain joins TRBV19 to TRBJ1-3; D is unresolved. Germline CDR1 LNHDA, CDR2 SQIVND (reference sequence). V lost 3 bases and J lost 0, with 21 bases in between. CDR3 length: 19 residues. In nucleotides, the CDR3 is TGTGCCAGTAGTATTGGGATCGGCCAGGTACGGATCTCTGGAAACACCATATATTTT. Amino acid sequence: CASSIGIGQVRISGNTIYF.

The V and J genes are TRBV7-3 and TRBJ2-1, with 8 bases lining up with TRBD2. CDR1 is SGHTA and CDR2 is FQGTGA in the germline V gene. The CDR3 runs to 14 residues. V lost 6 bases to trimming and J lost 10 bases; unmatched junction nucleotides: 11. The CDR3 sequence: CASSQGLAGKEQFF. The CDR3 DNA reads TGTGCCAGCAGTCAAGGACTAGCTGGCAAAGAGCAGTTCTTC.

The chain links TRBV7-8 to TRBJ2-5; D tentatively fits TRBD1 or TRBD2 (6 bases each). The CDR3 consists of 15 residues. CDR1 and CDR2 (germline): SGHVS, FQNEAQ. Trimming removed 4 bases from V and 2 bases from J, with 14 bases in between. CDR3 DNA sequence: TGTGCCAGCAGCTCCGAACCGGGGGCTCAAGAGACCCAGTACTTC. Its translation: CASSSEPGAQETQYF.

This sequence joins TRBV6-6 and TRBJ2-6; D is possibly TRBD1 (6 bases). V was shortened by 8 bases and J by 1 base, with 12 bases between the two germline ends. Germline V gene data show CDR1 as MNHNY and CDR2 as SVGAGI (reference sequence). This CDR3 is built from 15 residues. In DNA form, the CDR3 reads TGTGCCAGCCTCAAAGGGGGTTCTGGGGCCAACGTCCTGACTTTC. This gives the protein CASLKGGSGANVLTF.

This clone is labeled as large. The CDR3 region has the DNA TGTGCCAGCAGCTCCGGACAACAAGAAAAACTGTTTTTT. Amino acids: CASSSGQQEKLFF. The V call is TRBV7-9, the J call TRBJ1-4; D perhaps matches TRBD1 (5 bases). CDR1 and CDR2 from the germline V gene are SEHNR and FQNEAQ (reference sequence). This CDR3 has 13 amino acids. V lost 4 bases to trimming and J lost 8 bases, with 11 bases between them.

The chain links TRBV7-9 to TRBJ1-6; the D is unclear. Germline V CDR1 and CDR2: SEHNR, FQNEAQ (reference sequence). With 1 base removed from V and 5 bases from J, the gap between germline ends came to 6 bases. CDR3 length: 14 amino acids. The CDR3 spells CASSLGANNSPLHF. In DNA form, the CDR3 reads TGTGCCAGCAGCTTAGGAGCGAATAATTCACCCCTCCACTTT. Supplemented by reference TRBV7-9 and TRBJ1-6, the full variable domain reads DTGVSQNPRHKITKRGQNVTFRCDPISEHNRLYWYRQTLGQGPEFLTYFQNEAQLEKSRLLSDRFSAERPKGSFSTLEIQRTEQGDSAMYLCASSLGANNSPLHFGNGTRLTVT.

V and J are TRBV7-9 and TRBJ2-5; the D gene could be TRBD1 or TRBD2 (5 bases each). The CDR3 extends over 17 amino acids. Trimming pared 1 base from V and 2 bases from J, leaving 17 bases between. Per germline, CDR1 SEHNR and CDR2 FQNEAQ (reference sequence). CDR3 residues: CASSLGGDFPGQETQYF. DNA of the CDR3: TGTGCCAGCAGCTTAGGAGGGGATTTTCCGGGACAAGAGACCCAGTACTTC.

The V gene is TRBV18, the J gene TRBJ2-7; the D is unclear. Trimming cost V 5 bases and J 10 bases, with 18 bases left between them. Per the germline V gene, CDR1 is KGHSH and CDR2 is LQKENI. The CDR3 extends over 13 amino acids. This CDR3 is CASSTKTMSEQYF. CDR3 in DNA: TGTGCCAGCTCAACTAAGACCATGAGCGAACAGTACTTC.

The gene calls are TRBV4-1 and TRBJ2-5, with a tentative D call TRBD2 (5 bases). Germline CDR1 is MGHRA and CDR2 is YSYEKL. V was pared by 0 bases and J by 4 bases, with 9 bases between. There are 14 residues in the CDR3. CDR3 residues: CASSQDRRVETQYF. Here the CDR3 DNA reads TGCGCCAGCAGCCAAGATAGGCGGGTAGAGACCCAGTACTTC.

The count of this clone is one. The CDR3 DNA follows: TGTGCCAGCAGCTTGGCACCCACGTACGAGCAGTACTTC. Protein product: CASSLAPTYEQYF. The gene calls are TRBV5-4 and TRBJ2-7; D not certain. V gave up 0 bases and J gave up 4 bases, with 8 bases separating them. CDR1 and CDR2 (germline): SGHNT, YYREEE (reference sequence). The CDR3 sequence is 13 residues long.

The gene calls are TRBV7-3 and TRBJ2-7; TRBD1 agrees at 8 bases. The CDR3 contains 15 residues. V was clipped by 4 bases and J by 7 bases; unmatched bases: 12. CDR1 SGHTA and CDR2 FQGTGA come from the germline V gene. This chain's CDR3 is CASSYSLDRELEQYF. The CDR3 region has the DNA TGTGCCAGCAGCTACTCCTTGGACAGGGAATTAGAGCAGTACTTC.

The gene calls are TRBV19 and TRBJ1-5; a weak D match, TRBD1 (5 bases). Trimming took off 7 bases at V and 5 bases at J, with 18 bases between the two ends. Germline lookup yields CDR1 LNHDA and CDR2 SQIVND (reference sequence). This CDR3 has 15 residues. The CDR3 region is CASTPPGARDQPQHF. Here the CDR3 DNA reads TGTGCCAGTACCCCCCCTGGGGCGCGAGATCAGCCCCAGCATTTT.

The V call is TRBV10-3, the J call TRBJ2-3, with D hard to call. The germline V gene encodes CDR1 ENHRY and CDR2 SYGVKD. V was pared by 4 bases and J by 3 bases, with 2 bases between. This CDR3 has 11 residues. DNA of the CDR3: TGTGCCATCAGTGGGACAGATACGCAGTATTTT. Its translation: CAISGTDTQYF.

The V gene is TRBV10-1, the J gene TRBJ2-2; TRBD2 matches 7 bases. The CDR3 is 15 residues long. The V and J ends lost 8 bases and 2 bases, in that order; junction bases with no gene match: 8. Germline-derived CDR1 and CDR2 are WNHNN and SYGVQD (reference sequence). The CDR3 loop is CASGPGTTNTGELFF. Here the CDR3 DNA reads TGCGCCAGCGGGCCCGGGACTACCAACACCGGGGAGCTGTTTTTT.

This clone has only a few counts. CDR3: CASRAGQGKVQPQHF. The DNA of the CDR3 is TGCGCCAGCAGAGCGGGACAGGGGAAAGTGCAGCCCCAGCATTTT. This chain connects TRBV10-2 to TRBJ1-5; 10 nucleotides match TRBD1. This CDR3 comprises 15 residues. J gave up 7 bases and V 6 bases, and 9 bases lay outside the gene matches. Germline lookup yields CDR1 WSHSY and CDR2 SAAADI.

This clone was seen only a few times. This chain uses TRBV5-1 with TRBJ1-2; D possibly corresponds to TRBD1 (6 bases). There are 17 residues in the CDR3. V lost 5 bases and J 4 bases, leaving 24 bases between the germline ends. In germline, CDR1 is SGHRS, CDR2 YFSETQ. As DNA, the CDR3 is TGCGCCAGCAGTCCTACGACGACAGGCCGCGGTAGCTATGGCTACACCTTC. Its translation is CASSPTTTGRGSYGYTF.

The CDR3 region has the DNA TGTGCCAGCAGCCGAGGACAGAACACTGAAGCTTTCTTT. This encodes CASSRGQNTEAFF. This chain joins TRBV7-3 and TRBJ1-1; a possible D gene is TRBD1 (5 bases). Germline values: CDR1 SGHTA, CDR2 FQGTGA. The V end was cut by 5 bases, the J end by 1 base, with 8 bases between. CDR3 length: 13 amino acids.

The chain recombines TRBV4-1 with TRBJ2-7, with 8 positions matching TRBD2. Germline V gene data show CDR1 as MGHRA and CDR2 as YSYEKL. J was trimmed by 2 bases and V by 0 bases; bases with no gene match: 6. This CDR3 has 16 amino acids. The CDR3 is CASSQDPTSGTYEQYF. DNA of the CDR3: TGCGCCAGCAGCCAAGATCCTACTAGCGGAACCTACGAGCAGTACTTC.

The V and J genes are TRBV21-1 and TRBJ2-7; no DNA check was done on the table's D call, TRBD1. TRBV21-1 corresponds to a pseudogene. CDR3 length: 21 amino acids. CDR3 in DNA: TGTGCCAGCAGCAAAGCAGCAGGGGACAGGGGGCTCCACCCGTATACCTACGAGCAGTACTTC. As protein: CASSKAAGDRGLHPYTYEQYF.

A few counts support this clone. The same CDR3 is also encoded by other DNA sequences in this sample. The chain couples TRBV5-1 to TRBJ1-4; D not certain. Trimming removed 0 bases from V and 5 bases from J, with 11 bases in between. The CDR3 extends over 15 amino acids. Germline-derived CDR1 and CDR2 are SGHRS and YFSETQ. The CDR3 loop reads CASSLAGQSNEKLFF. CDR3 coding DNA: TGCGCCAGCAGCTTGGCCGGGCAGTCAAATGAAAAACTGTTTTTT.